The 5 T cell receptor beta chains below were found in one sample sequenced in a study of blood T cell repertoires in COVID-19. The method was immunoSEQ multiplex PCR; TCRdb's version includes in-frame clones alone and lacks a portion of them. Here the sample spans 81,000 or so clones, 86% being singletons. Sequenced material: peripheral blood. Every receptor here comes from a man aged 45 to 65 with active COVID-19.

The genes are TRBV28 and TRBJ2-3, with a tentative D call TRBD2 (6 bases). CDR1 is MDHEN, CDR2 SYDVKM, per germline. The CDR3 consists of 15 residues. V was shortened by 4 bases and J by 1 base, with 12 bases between the two germline ends. The DNA of the CDR3 is TGTGCCAGCAGTTCGACGGCGGGGCGCACAGATACGCAGTATTTT. It specifies CASSSTAGRTDTQYF.

This clone was counted once. This chain connects TRBV28 to TRBJ2-7; the match to TRBD2 covers 14 bases. V trimming: 7 bases; J trimming: 3 bases; junction bases outside the gene matches: 8. The CDR3 consists of 16 residues. Germline CDR1 reads MDHEN; CDR2 reads SYDVKM. CDR3 region: CASIPHGTSGSYEQYF. The CDR3, as DNA: TGTGCCAGCATCCCACACGGGACTAGCGGGAGCTACGAGCAGTACTTC.

This clone was counted between two and nine times. This chain joins TRBV6-5 and TRBJ2-7; 11 bases agree with TRBD1. Germline values: CDR1 MNHEY, CDR2 SVGAGI. The CDR3 contains 15 residues. V dropped 6 bases and J dropped 3; count of bases not matched to a gene: 7. CDR3 protein: CASSQKGTGGYEQYF. CDR3 coding DNA: TGTGCCAGCAGCCAAAAAGGGACAGGGGGCTACGAGCAGTACTTC.

The rearrangement joins TRBV30 to TRBJ2-3, with D hard to call. This CDR3 region has 13 residues. Germline lookup yields CDR1 GTSNPN and CDR2 SVGIG (reference sequence). The ends were cut back, 7 bases at V and 5 bases at J, with 16 bases in the middle. The CDR3: CAFSNFYRDTQYF. The CDR3 region has the DNA TGTGCCTTTTCAAACTTTTATCGAGATACGCAGTATTTT.

This sequence joins TRBV7-2 and TRBJ2-5, with TRBD1 as a possible D gene (5 bases). Trimming removed 2 bases from V and 3 bases from J, with 7 bases in between. This CDR3 is built from 13 residues. The germline V gene encodes CDR1 SGHTA and CDR2 FQGNSA. The CDR3 nucleotides read TGTGCCAGCAGCTTAAGCAGGGAAGAGACCCAGTACTTC. It is translated as CASSLSREETQYF.